This T cell receptor (beta chain) was observed in a study of blood T cell repertoires in COVID-19. At the level of the study: Sites across the United States, Italy and Spain contributed samples from acute and convalescent COVID-19.

The ends lost 5 bases at V and 6 bases at J; junction bases unmatched: 6. The CDR3 is 15 amino acids. Germline V gives CDR1 SGHRS, CDR2 YFSETQ. Clones were sequenced by immunoSEQ multiplex PCR, and TCRdb holds only the in-frame ones, with some missing. This table has some 200,000 clones, about 88% appearing once. V gene TRBV5-1 combines with J gene TRBJ1-6, with 9 bases identical to TRBD1. The source of this sequence is a man aged 40-55 years with active or convalescent COVID-19. Material for sequencing was peripheral blood. The CDR3 is CASRGQGGTNSPLHF. The CDR3 DNA sequence: TGCGCCAGCAGGGGACAGGGAGGAACTAATTCACCCCTCCACTTT.